This TCR beta chain derives from a study of OX40 agonist ivuxolimab in advanced cancers. Study-wide context: The study enrolled dose-escalation patients with hepatocellular carcinoma, melanoma, renal cell or head and neck cancer. Enrollees could have had prior anti-PD-1, anti-PD-L1 or anti-CTLA-4 therapy, which roughly 40% had received. Overall study findings and caveats: In CD8+ T cells, expanded clones were on average more numerous than in CD4+. At 0.1 to 3.0 mg/kg, CD4+ and CD8+ blood T cells expanded clonally by week 6.

Germline CDR1 and CDR2: SGHVS and FQNEAQ. The CDR3 spans 17 residues. V lost 2 bases and J lost 3, with 16 bases in between. Repertoires were generated with immunoSEQ multiplex PCR, while TCRdb's copy carries only in-frame clones and drops some. This sample has more than 50,000 clones, with roughly 82% found just once. With regard to this clone: No antigen is known for it.

The sample was CD4+ or CD8+ T cells sorted from blood, taken in a trial of the OX40 agonist ivuxolimab. This sequence originates from an adult with an advanced solid tumor such as melanoma, head and neck, liver or kidney cancer. This chain uses TRBV7-8 with TRBJ2-2; a weak D match, TRBD2 (7 bases). This CDR3 reads CASSLLPGGADTGELFF. CDR3 DNA sequence: TGTGCCAGCAGCTTACTACCGGGGGGCGCGGACACCGGGGAGCTGTTTTTT.